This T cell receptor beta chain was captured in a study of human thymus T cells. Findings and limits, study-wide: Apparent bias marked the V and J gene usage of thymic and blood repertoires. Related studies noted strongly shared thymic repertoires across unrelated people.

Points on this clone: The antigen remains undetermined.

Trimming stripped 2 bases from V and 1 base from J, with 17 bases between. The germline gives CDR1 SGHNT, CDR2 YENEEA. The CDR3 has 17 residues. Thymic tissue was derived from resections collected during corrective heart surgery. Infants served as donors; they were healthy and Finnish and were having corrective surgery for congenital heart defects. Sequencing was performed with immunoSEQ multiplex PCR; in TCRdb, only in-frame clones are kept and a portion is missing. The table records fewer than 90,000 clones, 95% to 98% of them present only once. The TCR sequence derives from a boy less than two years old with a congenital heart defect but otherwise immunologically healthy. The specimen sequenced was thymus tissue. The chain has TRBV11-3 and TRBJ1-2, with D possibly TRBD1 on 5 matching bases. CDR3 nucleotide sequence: TGTGCCAGCAGCTTAAGGGACCCCAAGACGGTTAACTATGGCTACACCTTC. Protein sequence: CASSLRDPKTVNYGYTF.